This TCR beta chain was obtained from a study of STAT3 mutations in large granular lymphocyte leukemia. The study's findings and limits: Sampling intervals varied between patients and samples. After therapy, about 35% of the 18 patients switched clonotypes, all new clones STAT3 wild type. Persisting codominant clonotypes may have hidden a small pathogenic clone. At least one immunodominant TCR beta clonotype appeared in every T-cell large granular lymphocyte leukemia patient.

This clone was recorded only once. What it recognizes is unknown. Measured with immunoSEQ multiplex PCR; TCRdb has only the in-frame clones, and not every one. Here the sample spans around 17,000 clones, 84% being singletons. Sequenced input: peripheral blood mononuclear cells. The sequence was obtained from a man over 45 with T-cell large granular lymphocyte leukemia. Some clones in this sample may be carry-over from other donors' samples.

CDR3 in amino acids: CASRPGYRGNSPLHF. CDR3 coding DNA: TGTGCCAGCAGGCCGGGCTACCGGGGGAATTCACCCCTCCACTTT. This chain links TRBV7-2 with TRBJ1-6; the D gene is possibly TRBD1 (5 bases). Trimming cost V 6 bases and J 7 bases, with 16 bases left between them. The CDR3 runs 15 residues. Germline CDR1 is SGHTA and CDR2 is FQGNSA.